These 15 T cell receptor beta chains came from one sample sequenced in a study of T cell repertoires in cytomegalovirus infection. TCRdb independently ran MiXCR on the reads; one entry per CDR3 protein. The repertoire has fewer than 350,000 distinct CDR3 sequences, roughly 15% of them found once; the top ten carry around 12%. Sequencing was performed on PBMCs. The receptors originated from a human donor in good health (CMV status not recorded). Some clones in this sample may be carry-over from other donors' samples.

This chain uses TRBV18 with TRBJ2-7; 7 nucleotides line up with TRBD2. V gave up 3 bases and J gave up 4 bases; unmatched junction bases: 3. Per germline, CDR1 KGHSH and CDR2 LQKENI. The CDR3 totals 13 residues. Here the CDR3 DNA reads TGTGCCAGCTCACCGCCCGGGGGGTACGAGCAGTACTTC. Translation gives CASSPPGGYEQYF.

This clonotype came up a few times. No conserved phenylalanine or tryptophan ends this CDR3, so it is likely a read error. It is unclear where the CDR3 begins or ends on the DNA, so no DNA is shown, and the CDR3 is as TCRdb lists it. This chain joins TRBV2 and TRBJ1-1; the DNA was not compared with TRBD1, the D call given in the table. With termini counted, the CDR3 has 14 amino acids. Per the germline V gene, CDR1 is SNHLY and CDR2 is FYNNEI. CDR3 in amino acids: CASSDFAPRTGPLV.

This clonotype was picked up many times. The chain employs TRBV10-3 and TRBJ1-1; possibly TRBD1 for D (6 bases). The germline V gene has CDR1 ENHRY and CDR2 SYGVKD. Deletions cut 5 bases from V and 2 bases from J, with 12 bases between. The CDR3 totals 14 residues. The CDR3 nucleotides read TGTGCCATCAGTCCCACACAGGGTAACACTGAAGCTTTCTTT. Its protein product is CAISPTQGNTEAFF.

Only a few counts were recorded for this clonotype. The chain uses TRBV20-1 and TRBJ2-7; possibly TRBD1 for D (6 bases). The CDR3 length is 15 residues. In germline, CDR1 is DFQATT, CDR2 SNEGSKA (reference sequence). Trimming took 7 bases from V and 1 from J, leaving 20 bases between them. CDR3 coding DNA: TGCAGTGTTCGTGTTGCCGGGACACCGTCCTACGAGCAGTACTTC. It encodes CSVRVAGTPSYEQYF.

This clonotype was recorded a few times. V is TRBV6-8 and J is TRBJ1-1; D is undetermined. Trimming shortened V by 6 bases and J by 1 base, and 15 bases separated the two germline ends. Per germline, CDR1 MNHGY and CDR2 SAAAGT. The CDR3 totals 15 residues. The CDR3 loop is CASSPAALGNTEAFF. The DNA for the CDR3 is TGTGCCAGCAGCCCCGCCGCCCTGGGGAACACTGAAGCTTTCTTT.

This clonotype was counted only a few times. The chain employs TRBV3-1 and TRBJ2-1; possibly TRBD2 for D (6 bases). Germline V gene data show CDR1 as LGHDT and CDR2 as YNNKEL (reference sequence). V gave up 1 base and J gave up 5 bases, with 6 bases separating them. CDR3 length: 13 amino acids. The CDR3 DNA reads TGTGCCAGCAGCCAAGGGGGGGACAATGAGCAGTTCTTC. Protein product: CASSQGGDNEQFF.

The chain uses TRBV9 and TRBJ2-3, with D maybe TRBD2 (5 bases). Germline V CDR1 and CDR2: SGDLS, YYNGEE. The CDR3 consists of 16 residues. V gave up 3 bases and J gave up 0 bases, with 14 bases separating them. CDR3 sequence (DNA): TGTGCCAGCAGCGCCGAAGGACTGGAGAGCACAGATACGCAGTATTTT. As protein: CASSAEGLESTDTQYF.

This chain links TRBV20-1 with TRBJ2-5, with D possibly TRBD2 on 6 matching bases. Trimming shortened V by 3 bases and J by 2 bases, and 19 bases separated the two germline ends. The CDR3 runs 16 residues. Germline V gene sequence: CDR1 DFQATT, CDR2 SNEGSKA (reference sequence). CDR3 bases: TGCAGTGCTAGTGGGGTGGGCGGGGCCACACAAGAGACCCAGTACTTC. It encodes CSASGVGGATQETQYF.

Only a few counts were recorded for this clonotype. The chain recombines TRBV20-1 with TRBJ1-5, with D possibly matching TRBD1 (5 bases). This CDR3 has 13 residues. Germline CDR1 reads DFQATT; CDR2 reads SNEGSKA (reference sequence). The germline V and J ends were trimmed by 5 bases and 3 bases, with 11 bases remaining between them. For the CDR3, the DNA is TGCAGTGCTTCAAAGGGACTCAATCAGCCCCAGCATTTT. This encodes CSASKGLNQPQHF.

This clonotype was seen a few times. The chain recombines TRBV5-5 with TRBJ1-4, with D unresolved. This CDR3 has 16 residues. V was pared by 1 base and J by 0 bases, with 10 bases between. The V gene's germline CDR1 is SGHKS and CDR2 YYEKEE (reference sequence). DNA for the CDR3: TGTGCCAGCAGCTTGAGGGCGGGGTCAACTAATGAAAAACTGTTTTTT. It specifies CASSLRAGSTNEKLFF. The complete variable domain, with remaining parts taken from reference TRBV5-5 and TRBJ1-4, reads DAGVTQSPTHLIKTRGQQVTLRCSPISGHKSVSWYQQVLGQGPQFIFQYYEKEERGRGNFPDRFSARQFPNYSSELNVNALLLGDSALYLCASSLRAGSTNEKLFFGSGTQLSVL.

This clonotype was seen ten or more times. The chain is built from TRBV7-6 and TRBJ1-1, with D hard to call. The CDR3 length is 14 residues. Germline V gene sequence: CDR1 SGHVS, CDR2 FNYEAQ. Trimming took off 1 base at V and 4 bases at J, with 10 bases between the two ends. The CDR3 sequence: CASSLGGWSTEAFF. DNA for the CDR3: TGTGCCAGCAGCTTAGGAGGTTGGAGCACTGAAGCTTTCTTT.

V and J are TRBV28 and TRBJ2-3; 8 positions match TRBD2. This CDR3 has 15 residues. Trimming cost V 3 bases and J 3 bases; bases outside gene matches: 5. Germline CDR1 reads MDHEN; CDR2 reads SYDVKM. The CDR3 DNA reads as TGTGCCAGCAGTTTCGGGGGGGCTTGGACAGATACGCAGTATTTT. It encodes CASSFGGAWTDTQYF.

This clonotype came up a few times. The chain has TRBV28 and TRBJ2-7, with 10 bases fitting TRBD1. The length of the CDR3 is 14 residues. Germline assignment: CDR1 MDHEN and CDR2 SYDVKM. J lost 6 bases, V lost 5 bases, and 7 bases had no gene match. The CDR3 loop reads CASSPQGQGIEQYF. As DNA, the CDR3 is TGTGCCAGCAGTCCCCAGGGACAGGGGATCGAGCAGTACTTC.

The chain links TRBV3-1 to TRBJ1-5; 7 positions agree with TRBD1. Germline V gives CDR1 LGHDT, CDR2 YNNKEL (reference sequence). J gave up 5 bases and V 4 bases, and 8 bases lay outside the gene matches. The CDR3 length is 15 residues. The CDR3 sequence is CASSLSQGGDQPQHF. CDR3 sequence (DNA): TGTGCCAGCAGCCTCAGTCAGGGGGGCGATCAGCCCCAGCATTTT. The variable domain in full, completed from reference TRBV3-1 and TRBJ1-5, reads DTAVSQTPKYLVTQMGNDKSIKCEQNLGHDTMYWYKQDSKKFLKIMFSYNNKELIINETVPNRFSPKSPDKAHLNLHINSLELGDSAVYFCASSLSQGGDQPQHFGDGTRLSIL.

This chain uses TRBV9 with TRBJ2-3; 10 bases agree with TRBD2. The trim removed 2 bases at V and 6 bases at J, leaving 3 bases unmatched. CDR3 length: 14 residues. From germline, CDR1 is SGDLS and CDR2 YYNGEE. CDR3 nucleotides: TGTGCCAGCAGCGTTAGCGGGGGGCCGGATACGCAGTATTTT. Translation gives CASSVSGGPDTQYF.